This TCR beta chain comes out of a study of cytomegalovirus exposure and HLA in healthy donors. The overall study: Researchers found that more than 70% of almost 400 genotyped donors fell within the Caucasian-associated ancestry cluster.

As regards this clone: The antigen remains undetermined.

The CDR3 runs 14 residues. Germline values: CDR1 LNHDA, CDR2 SQIVND (reference sequence). V gave up 3 bases and J gave up 8 bases; unmatched junction bases: 2. Primers: 60 Vbeta forward and 13 Jbeta reverse. This table comes from immunoSEQ multiplex PCR, and its TCRdb copy is limited to in-frame clones, with some not included. The sample includes about 100,000 clones, around four fifths of them seen just once. Study outcomes and limitations: A later analysis linked a missense DCLRE1C variant to TCR beta V- and J-gene trimming. CMV antigen specificity of a few CMV-associated chains was confirmed in vitro. Later analysis suggested most CMV-associated TCR beta chains were HLA-restricted.

V and J are TRBV19 and TRBJ1-4; 11 nucleotides match TRBD1. Sequencing was performed on PBMCs. This clonotype was sampled from a man aged 35 to 55 in good health and CMV-seronegative. The CDR3: CASSIRDRGEKLFF. The DNA of the CDR3 is TGTGCCAGTAGTATCCGGGACAGGGGGGAAAAACTGTTTTTT.